The rows below give T cell receptor beta chains drawn from one sample of a study of STAT5B mutations in CD4+ large granular lymphocyte leukemia. Using immunoSEQ multiplex PCR, the repertoire was profiled, and TCRdb retains in-frame clones only, with some absent. Of about 31,000 clones listed, approximately 82% are singletons. The specimen sequenced was CD4+ T cells from blood buffy coats. These receptors all stem from a human donor in good health. The CDR3 runs from the conserved cysteine through the conserved F or W. D genes are given only for firm matches. A row's size may be missing; if present it is once, few, many or a size class.

-	TRBJ2-5	TRBD1	TRBV7-2	CASSLGGTGGKGETQYF	TGTGCCAGCAGCCTCGGCGGGACAGGTGGGAAGGGAGAGACCCAGTACTTC
few	TRBJ1-5	-	TRBV7-9	CASSPEGYQPQHF	TGTGCCAGCAGCCCCGAGGGGTACCAGCCCCAGCATTTT
-	TRBJ2-2	TRBD1	TRBV7-3	CASSLNLDRGQNGELFF	TGTGCCAGCAGCTTAAATCTGGACAGGGGACAAAACGGGGAGCTGTTTTTT
few	TRBJ1-5	-	TRBV2	CASSESGYSNQPQHF	TGTGCCAGCAGTGAATCAGGGTATAGCAATCAGCCCCAGCATTTT
once	TRBJ2-5	-	TRBV5-1	CASSLNPQETQYF	TGCGCCAGCAGCTTAAACCCTCAAGAGACCCAGTACTTC
-	TRBJ2-6	TRBD2	TRBV5-5	CASSYRTSGGLSGANVLTF	TGTGCCAGCAGCTATCGGACTAGCGGGGGCCTCTCTGGGGCCAACGTCCTGACTTTC
-	TRBJ2-5	-	TRBV5-4	CAGGGVSGTQYF	TGTGCTGGCGGAGGTGTTTCGGGGACCCAGTACTTC
-	TRBJ2-7	-	TRBV29-1	CSVEGGRKSGYEQYF	TGCAGCGTTGAAGGAGGACGGAAGAGCGGTTACGAGCAGTACTTC
-	TRBJ1-5	-	TRBV2	CASSQDRADSNQPQHF	TGTGCCAGCAGCCAAGACCGGGCAGATAGCAATCAGCCCCAGCATTTT
few	TRBJ2-7	TRBD2	TRBV2	CASRVSGSTDEQYF	TGTGCCAGCAGGGTTAGCGGGAGTACAGACGAGCAGTACTTC
-	TRBJ2-1	-	TRBV2	CASSVRSDEQFF	TGTGCCAGCAGTGTGCGCAGCGATGAGCAGTTCTTC
once	TRBJ1-2	TRBD1	TRBV4-1	CASSLTDRDYGYTF	TGCGCCAGCAGCCTAACCGACAGGGACTATGGCTACACCTTC
once	TRBJ2-7	TRBD1	TRBV19	CAIPGTEFSYEQYF	TGTGCCATACCCGGGACAGAATTTTCCTACGAGCAGTACTTC
-	TRBJ2-7	TRBD1	TRBV11-2	CASSLDGTGGYEQYF	TGTGCCAGCAGCTTAGATGGGACAGGGGGCTACGAGCAGTACTTC
medium-sized	TRBJ1-1	TRBD1	TRBV10-2	CASSDPPGTGNTEAFF	TGCGCCAGCAGTGACCCGCCCGGGACAGGGAACACTGAAGCTTTCTTT
-	TRBJ2-5	-	TRBV5-4	CASSFEYRAQETQYF	TGTGCCAGCAGCTTCGAGTACAGGGCACAAGAGACCCAGTACTTC
-	TRBJ2-6	TRBD2	TRBV27	CASSLLTSGDRSGANVLTF	TGTGCCAGCAGTCTACTGACTAGCGGGGATAGGTCTGGGGCCAACGTCCTGACTTTC
-	TRBJ2-1	TRBD1	TRBV18	CASSPRDRSEQFF	TGTGCCAGCTCACCGCGGGACAGGTCTGAGCAGTTCTTC
-	TRBJ2-1	TRBD1	TRBV7-2	CASSFKLGQGRDEQFF	TGTGCCAGCAGCTTTAAGTTGGGACAGGGGAGGGATGAGCAGTTCTTC
once	TRBJ2-7	-	TRBV18	CASSSGTLSYEQYF	TGTGCCAGCTCTTCCGGGACTCTCTCCTACGAGCAGTACTTC
-	TRBJ2-1	-	TRBV5-4	CASSGGSPRQHIGSEQFF	TGTGCCAGCAGCGGGGGTTCCCCTAGGCAGCATATAGGCAGTGAGCAGTTCTTC
-	TRBJ1-2	-	TRBV5-1	CASSLVSQSYGYTF	TGCGCCAGCAGCTTGGTGTCTCAAAGCTATGGCTACACCTTC
-	TRBJ2-3	TRBD2	TRBV5-6	CASSPGLNTDTQYF	TGTGCCAGCAGTCCGGGACTAAACACAGATACGCAGTATTTT
-	TRBJ2-3	-	TRBV21-1	CASSNPGLGVTDTQYF	TGTGCCAGCAGCAACCCGGGACTAGGGGTCACAGATACGCAGTATTTT
-	TRBJ2-1	-	TRBV5-4	CASSSSTGPQFF	TGTGCCAGCAGCTCAAGTACAGGCCCGCAGTTCTTC
once	TRBJ2-5	TRBD2	TRBV9	CASSRGGYETQYF	TGTGCCAGCAGCCGCGGGGGGTACGAGACCCAGTACTTC
-	TRBJ2-3	-	TRBV6-4	CASSDSIASSTDTQYF	TGTGCCAGCAGTGACTCGATTGCGTCTAGCACAGATACGCAGTATTTT
few	TRBJ1-1	-	TRBV5-1	CASSIGRTEAFF	TGCGCCAGCAGCATCGGTCGGACTGAAGCTTTCTTT
once	TRBJ2-2	TRBD2	TRBV29-1	CSARTSGGTGELFF	TGCAGCGCTCGGACTAGCGGGGGTACCGGGGAGCTGTTTTTT
-	TRBJ2-2	TRBD1	TRBV4-1	CASSPPGTGGVGELFF	TGCGCCAGCAGCCCCCCCGGGACAGGGGGTGTGGGGGAGCTGTTTTTT
once	TRBJ1-2	TRBD1	TRBV25-1	CASSPTGWGYTF	TGTGCCAGCAGTCCGACAGGGTGGGGCTACACCTTC
few	TRBJ1-2	-	TRBV7-6	CASSLSSTPVNGYTF	TGTGCCAGCAGCTTATCCTCAACGCCGGTAAATGGCTACACCTTC
-	TRBJ1-5	-	TRBV5-1	CASRPTPDSNQPQHF	TGCGCCAGCAGGCCTACGCCGGATAGCAATCAGCCCCAGCATTTT
-	TRBJ2-5	TRBD2	TRBV2	CAAGAGLETQYF	TGTGCCGCGGGAGCGGGGTTAGAGACCCAGTACTTC
-	TRBJ2-2	-	TRBV5-6	CASSSRGRERVTGELFF	TGTGCCAGCAGCTCGAGGGGACGGGAGAGGGTCACCGGGGAGCTGTTTTTT
-	TRBJ1-6	TRBD1	TRBV27	CASSPKTGVYNSPLHF	TGTGCCAGCAGTCCCAAGACAGGGGTTTATAATTCACCCCTCCACTTT
once	TRBJ2-7	TRBD2	TRBV28	CASSLLGREGEQYF	TGTGCCAGCAGTTTATTAGGCAGGGAGGGCGAGCAGTACTTC
-	TRBJ2-7	-	TRBV9	CASSVGQAAYEQYF	TGTGCCAGCAGCGTAGGACAGGCCGCCTACGAGCAGTACTTC
few	TRBJ1-2	-	TRBV9	CASSATEVGGYTF	TGTGCCAGCAGCGCCACGGAAGTAGGCGGCTACACCTTC
-	TRBJ2-7	TRBD1	TRBV7-2	CASSSQGANEQYF	TGTGCCAGCAGCTCTCAGGGGGCAAACGAGCAGTACTTC
-	TRBJ2-3	TRBD1	TRBV5-6	CASSVVQGAADTQYF	TGTGCCAGCAGCGTGGTGCAGGGGGCAGCAGATACGCAGTATTTT
-	TRBJ2-2	TRBD1	TRBV7-2	CASSLVGTDHTGELFF	TGTGCCAGCAGCTTAGTAGGGACAGATCACACCGGGGAGCTGTTTTTT
-	TRBJ2-1	-	TRBV11-3	CASSLVTQGPGGQFF	TGTGCCAGCAGCTTAGTGACGCAGGGGCCCGGGGGGCAGTTCTTC
-	TRBJ1-2	-	TRBV19	CASSIAQGSNYGYTF	TGTGCCAGTAGTATCGCACAGGGTTCTAACTATGGCTACACCTTC
-	TRBJ2-1	TRBD2	TRBV7-9	CASSPSGGSQFF	TGTGCCAGCAGCCCCTCGGGGGGTTCCCAGTTCTTC
-	TRBJ2-7	-	TRBV2	CASQEGALSYEQYF	TGTGCCAGCCAGGAGGGGGCCCTATCCTACGAGCAGTACTTC
-	TRBJ1-2	TRBD1	TRBV4-1	CASSQVQGANPYGYTF	TGCGCCAGCAGCCAAGTGCAGGGGGCGAATCCCTATGGCTACACCTTC
-	TRBJ2-5	-	TRBV7-8	CASSLGQMETQYF	TGTGCCAGCAGCTTAGGGCAGATGGAGACCCAGTACTTC
-	TRBJ2-5	-	TRBV5-6	CASTTGGRQETQYF	TGTGCCAGCACCACTGGGGGGAGACAAGAGACCCAGTACTTC
-	TRBJ2-7	TRBD1	TRBV29-1	CSVGGGQGLLVDEQYF	TGCAGCGTTGGGGGGGGACAGGGGTTACTTGTCGACGAGCAGTACTTC
-	TRBJ2-1	TRBD2	TRBV7-6	CASSPDGGSSYNEQFF	TGTGCCAGCAGCCCCGACGGGGGGAGCTCCTACAATGAGCAGTTCTTC
-	TRBJ2-5	TRBD2	TRBV6-6	CASRGGTKSETQYF	TGTGCCAGCAGGGGGGGGACGAAGAGTGAGACCCAGTACTTC
-	TRBJ1-1	TRBD1	TRBV7-8	CASSRRQGNTEAFF	TGTGCCAGCAGCCGGCGACAGGGGAACACTGAAGCTTTCTTT
-	TRBJ2-7	TRBD1	TRBV18	CASSPPGQGTGEQYF	TGTGCCAGCTCACCACCAGGACAGGGGACGGGAGAGCAGTACTTC
-	TRBJ2-1	TRBD2	TRBV19	CASSSWTSGTSNEQFF	TGTGCCAGTAGTTCATGGACTAGCGGGACCTCCAATGAGCAGTTCTTC
once	TRBJ2-5	-	TRBV27	CASRRPNQETQYF	TGTGCCAGCAGGAGACCCAACCAAGAGACCCAGTACTTC
few	TRBJ2-3	-	TRBV2	CASSDHTDTQYF	TGTGCCAGCAGTGACCACACAGATACGCAGTATTTT
-	TRBJ1-1	TRBD1	TRBV7-8	CASSLKSGTANTEAFF	TGTGCCAGCAGCTTAAAATCCGGGACAGCGAACACTGAAGCTTTCTTT
-	TRBJ1-1	-	TRBV18	CASSGITGNTEAFF	TGTGCCAGCTCAGGGATAACGGGGAACACTGAAGCTTTCTTT